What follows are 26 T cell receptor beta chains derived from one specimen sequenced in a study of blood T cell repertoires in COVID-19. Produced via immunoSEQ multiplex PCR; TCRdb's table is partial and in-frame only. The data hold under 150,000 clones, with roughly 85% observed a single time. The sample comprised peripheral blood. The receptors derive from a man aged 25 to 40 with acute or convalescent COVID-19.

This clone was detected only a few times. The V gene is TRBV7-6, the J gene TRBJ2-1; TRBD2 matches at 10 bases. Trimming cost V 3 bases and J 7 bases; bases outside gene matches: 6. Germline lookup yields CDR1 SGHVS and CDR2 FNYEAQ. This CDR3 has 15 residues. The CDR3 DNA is TGTGCCAGCAGCTTCCTAGCGGGGGAGGGGAATGAGCAGTTCTTC. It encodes CASSFLAGEGNEQFF.

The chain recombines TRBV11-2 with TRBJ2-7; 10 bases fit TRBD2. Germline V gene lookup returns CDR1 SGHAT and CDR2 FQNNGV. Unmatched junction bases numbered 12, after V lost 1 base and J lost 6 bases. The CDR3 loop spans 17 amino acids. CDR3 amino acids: CASSLGLSGGANVEQYF. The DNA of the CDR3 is TGTGCCAGCAGCTTAGGTCTCAGCGGGGGGGCCAATGTCGAGCAGTACTTC. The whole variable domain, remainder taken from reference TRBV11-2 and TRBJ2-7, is EAGVAQSPRYKIIEKRQSVAFWCNPISGHATLYWYQQILGQGPKLLIQFQNNGVVDDSQLPKDRFSAERLKGVDSTLKIQPAKLEDSAVYLCASSLGLSGGANVEQYFGPGTRLTVT.

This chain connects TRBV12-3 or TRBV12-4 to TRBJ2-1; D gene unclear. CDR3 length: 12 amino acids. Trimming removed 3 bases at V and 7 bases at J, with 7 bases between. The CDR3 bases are TGTGCCAGCAGTTTCCCCGGGAATGAGCAGTTCTTC. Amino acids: CASSFPGNEQFF.

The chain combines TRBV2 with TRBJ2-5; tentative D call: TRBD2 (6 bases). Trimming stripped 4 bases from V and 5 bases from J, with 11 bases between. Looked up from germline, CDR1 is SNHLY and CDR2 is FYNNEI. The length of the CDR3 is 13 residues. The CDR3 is CASSVEAGETQYF. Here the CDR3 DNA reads TGTGCCAGCAGTGTTGAGGCGGGGGAGACCCAGTACTTC.

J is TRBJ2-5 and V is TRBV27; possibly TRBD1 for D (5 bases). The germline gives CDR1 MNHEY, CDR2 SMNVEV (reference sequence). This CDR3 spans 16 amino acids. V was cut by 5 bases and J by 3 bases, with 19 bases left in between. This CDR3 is CASSPIYGAGEETQYF. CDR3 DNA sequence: TGTGCCAGCAGTCCCATTTATGGGGCCGGTGAAGAGACCCAGTACTTC.

The CDR3: CASSSDRKLTGYTF. For the CDR3, the DNA is TGTGCCAGTAGTTCGGACAGAAAACTGACTGGCTACACCTTC. The chain joins TRBV19 to TRBJ1-2, with D tentatively TRBD1 (6 bases). V was shortened by 5 bases and J by 7 bases, with 17 bases between the two germline ends. CDR3 length: 14 amino acids. The V gene's germline CDR1 is LNHDA and CDR2 SQIVND (reference sequence).

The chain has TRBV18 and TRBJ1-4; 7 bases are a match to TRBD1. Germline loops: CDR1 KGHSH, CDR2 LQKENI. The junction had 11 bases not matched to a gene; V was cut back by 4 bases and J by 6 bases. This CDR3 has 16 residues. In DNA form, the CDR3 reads TGTGCCAGCTCACAACTCCCACAGGGGACCTATGAAAAACTGTTTTTT. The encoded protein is CASSQLPQGTYEKLFF. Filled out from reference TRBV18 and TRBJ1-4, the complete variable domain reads NAGVMQNPRHLVRRRGQEARLRCSPMKGHSHVYWYRQLPEEGLKFMVYLQKENIIDESGMPKERFSAEFPKEGPSILRIQQVVRGDSAAYFCASSQLPQGTYEKLFFGSGTQLSVL.

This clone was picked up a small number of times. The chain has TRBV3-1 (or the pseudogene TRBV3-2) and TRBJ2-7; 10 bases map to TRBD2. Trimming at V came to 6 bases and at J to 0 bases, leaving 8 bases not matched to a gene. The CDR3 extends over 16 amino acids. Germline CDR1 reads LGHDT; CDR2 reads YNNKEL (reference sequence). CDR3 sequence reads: CASSELAGVSSYEQYF. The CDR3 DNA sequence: TGTGCCAGCAGTGAGCTAGCGGGGGTTAGCTCCTACGAGCAGTACTTC.

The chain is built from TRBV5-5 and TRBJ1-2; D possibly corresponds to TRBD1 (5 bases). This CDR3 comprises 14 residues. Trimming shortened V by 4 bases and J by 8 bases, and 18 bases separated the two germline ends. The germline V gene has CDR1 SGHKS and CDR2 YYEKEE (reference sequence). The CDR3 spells CASSTNALKGGYTF. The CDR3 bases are TGTGCCAGCAGCACCAACGCCCTCAAGGGGGGCTACACCTTC.

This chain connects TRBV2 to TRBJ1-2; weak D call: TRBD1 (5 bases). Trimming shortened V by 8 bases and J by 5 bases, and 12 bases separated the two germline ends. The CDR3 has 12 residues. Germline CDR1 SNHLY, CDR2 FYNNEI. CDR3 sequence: CASLAGGYGYTF. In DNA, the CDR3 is TGTGCCAGCCTGGCGGGGGGATATGGCTACACCTTC.

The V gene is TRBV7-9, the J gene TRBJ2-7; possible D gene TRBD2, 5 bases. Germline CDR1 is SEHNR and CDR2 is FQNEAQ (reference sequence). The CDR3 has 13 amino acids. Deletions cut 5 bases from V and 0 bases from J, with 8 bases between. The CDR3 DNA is TGTGCCAGCAGCCCAGAGGGCTCCTACGAGCAGTACTTC. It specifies CASSPEGSYEQYF.

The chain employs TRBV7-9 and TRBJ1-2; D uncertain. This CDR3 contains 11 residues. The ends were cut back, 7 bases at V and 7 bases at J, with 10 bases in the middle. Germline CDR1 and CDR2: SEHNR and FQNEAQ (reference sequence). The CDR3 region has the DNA TGTGCCAGCACCTCGGAGGGTGGCTACACCTTC. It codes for CASTSEGGYTF.

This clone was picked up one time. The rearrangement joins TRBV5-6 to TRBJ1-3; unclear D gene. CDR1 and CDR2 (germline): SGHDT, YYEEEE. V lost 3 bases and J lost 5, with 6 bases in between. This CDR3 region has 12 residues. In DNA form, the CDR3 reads TGTGCCAGCAGCTACAGAAGAAACACCATATATTTT. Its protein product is CASSYRRNTIYF.

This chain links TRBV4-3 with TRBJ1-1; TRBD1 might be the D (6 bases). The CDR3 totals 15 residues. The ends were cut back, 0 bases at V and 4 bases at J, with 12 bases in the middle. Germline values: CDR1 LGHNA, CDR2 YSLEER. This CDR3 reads CASSQDVRGGTEAFF. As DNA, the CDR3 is TGCGCCAGCAGCCAAGATGTTAGAGGGGGCACTGAAGCTTTCTTT.

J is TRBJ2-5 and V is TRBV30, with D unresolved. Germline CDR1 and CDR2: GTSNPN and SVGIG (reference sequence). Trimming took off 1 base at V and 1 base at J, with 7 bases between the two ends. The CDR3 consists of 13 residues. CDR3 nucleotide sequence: TGTGCCTGGAGTGGTGGGCTCCAAGAGACCCAGTACTTC. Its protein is CAWSGGLQETQYF.

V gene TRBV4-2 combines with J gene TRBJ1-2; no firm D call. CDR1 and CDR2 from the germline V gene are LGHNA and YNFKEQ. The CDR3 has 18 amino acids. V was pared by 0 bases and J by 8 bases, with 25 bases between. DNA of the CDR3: TGTGCCAGCAGCCAAGATGGCATTCCAGGCCGGAGGCGGGGAGGCTACACCTTC. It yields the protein CASSQDGIPGRRRGGYTF.

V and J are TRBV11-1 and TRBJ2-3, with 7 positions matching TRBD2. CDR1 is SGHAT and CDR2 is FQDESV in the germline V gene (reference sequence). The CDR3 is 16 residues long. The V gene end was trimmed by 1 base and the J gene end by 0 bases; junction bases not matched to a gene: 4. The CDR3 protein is CASSLGAGRSTDTQYF. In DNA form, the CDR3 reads TGTGCCAGCAGCTTAGGAGCGGGGCGGAGCACAGATACGCAGTATTTT. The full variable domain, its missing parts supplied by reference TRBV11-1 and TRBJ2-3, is EAEVAQSPRYKITEKSQAVAFWCDPISGHATLYWYRQILGQGPELLVQFQDESVVDDSQLPKDRFSAERLKGVDSTLKIQPAELGDSAMYLCASSLGAGRSTDTQYFGPGTRLTVL.

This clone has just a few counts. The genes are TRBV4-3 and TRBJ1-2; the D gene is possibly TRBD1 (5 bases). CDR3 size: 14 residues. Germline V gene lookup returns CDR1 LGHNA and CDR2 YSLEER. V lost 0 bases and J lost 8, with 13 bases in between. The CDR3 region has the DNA TGCGCCAGCAGCCAAGAAATAGACAGTGAGGGCTACACCTTC. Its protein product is CASSQEIDSEGYTF.

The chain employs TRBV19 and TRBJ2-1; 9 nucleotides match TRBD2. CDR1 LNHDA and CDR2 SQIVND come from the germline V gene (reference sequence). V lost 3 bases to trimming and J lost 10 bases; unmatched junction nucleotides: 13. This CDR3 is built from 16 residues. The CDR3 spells CASSMGGRAPLWEQFF. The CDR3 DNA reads TGTGCCAGTAGTATGGGCGGGAGGGCCCCCCTCTGGGAGCAGTTCTTC.

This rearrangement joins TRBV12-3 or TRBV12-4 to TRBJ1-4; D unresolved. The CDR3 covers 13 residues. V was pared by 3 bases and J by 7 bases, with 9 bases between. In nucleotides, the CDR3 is TGTGCCAGCAGTTTGTACTCCGGTGAAAAACTGTTTTTT. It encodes CASSLYSGEKLFF.

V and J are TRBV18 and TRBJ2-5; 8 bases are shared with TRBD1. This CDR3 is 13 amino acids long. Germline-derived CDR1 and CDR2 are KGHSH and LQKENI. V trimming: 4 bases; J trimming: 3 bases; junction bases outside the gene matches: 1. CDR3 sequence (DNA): TGTGCCAGCTCACAGGACAGGGAAGAGACCCAGTACTTC. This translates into CASSQDREETQYF. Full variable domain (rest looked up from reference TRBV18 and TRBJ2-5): NAGVMQNPRHLVRRRGQEARLRCSPMKGHSHVYWYRQLPEEGLKFMVYLQKENIIDESGMPKERFSAEFPKEGPSILRIQQVVRGDSAAYFCASSQDREETQYFGPGTRLLVL.

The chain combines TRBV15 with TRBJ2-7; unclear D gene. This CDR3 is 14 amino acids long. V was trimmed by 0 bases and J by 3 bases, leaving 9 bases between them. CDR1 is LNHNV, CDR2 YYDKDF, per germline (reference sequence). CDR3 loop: CATSRDSLFYEQYV. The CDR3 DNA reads TGTGCCACCAGCAGAGACTCACTGTTCTACGAGCAGTACGTC.

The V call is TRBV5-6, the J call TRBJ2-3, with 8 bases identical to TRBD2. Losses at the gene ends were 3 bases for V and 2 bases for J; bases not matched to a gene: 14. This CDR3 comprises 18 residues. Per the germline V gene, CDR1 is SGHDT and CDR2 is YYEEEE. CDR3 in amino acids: CASSSAGASGGTTDTQYF. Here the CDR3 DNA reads TGTGCCAGCAGCTCGGCGGGTGCGAGCGGGGGAACCACAGATACGCAGTATTTT.

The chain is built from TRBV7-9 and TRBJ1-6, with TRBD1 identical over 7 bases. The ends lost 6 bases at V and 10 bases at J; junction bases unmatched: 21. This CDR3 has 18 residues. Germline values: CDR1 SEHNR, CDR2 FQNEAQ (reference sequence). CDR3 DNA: TGTGCCAGCAGACTCTCCTCCGGGACAGAGTCGGTTGGATCACCCCTCCACTTT. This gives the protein CASRLSSGTESVGSPLHF.

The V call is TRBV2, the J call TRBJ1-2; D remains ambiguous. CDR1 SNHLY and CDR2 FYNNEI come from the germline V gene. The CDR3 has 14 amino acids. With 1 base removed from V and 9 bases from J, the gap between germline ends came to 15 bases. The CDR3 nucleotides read TGTGCCAGCAGTGAAGATTCGGCAGGCTCCAGCTACACCTTC. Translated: CASSEDSAGSSYTF.

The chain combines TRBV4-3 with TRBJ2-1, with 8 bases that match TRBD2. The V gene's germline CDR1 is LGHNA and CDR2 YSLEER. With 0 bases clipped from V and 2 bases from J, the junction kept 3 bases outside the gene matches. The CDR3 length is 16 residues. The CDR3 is CASSQEIAGTYNEQFF. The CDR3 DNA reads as TGCGCCAGCAGCCAAGAGATAGCGGGGACCTACAATGAGCAGTTCTTC.